Given below is one T cell receptor beta chain in context. Its cognate antigen is unknown. Germline V gene lookup returns CDR1 MNHNS and CDR2 SASEGT. This CDR3 has 15 amino acids. V gave up 5 bases and J gave up 3 bases, with 13 bases separating them. This specimen comes from a study of identical twins. General study points: Memory repertoires lacked the insertion deficit that abundant cord blood beta clonotypes showed. Findings came from cross-sectional statistics, without long-term follow-up of donors. The study found excess low generation probability among twin-shared out-of-frame alpha sequences. Beta out-of-frame sequences displayed a weaker excess of sharing between twins.

TCRdb fed the 5' RACE reads into MiXCR, producing one record per CDR3 protein. Of under 900,000 distinct CDR3 sequences detected, roughly an eighth appear once; the ten largest clones hold around 1.6%. The same specimen was also included in a second study, on yellow fever vaccine responses in identical twins.

This clonotype was obtained from a woman between 18 and 29 years old in good health. The rearrangement links TRBV6-1 to TRBJ2-2; D is perhaps TRBD1 or TRBD2 (5 bases each). Specimen: PBMCs. The CDR3 loop is CASSTGLGYTGELFF. CDR3 nucleotides: TGTGCCAGCAGTACGGGGCTAGGGTACACCGGGGAGCTGTTTTTT.